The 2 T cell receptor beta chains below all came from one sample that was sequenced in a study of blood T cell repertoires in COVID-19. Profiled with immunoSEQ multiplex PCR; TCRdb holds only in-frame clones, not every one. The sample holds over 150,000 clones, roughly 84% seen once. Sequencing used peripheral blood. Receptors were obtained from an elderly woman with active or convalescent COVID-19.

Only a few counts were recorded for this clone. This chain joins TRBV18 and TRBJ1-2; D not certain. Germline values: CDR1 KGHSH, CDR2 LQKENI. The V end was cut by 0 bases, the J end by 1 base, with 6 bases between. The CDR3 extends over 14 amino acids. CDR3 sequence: CASSPPESNYGYTF. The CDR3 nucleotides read TGTGCCAGCTCACCACCGGAGAGTAACTATGGCTACACCTTC.

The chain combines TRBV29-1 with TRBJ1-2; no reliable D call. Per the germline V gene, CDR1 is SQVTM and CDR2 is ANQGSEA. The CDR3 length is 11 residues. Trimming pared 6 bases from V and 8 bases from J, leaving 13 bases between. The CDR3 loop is CSVDPWEGYTF. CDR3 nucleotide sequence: TGCAGCGTGGATCCCTGGGAGGGCTACACCTTC.